A single sample gave rise to the 25 T cell receptor beta chains below, sequenced in a study of blood T cell repertoires in COVID-19. Produced via immunoSEQ multiplex PCR; TCRdb's table is partial and in-frame only. The top ten hold more than 0.7% of the sample, which has hundreds of thousands of clones, roughly nine tenths seen once. Sequenced input: peripheral blood. The receptors derive from a man aged 60 to 69 with COVID-19, enrolled during active disease.

CDR3: CASSAPDRVYEQYF. In nucleotides, the CDR3 is TGTGCCAGCAGCGCACCGGACAGGGTTTACGAGCAGTACTTC. The chain links TRBV9 to TRBJ2-7; the match to TRBD1 covers 8 bases. Unmatched junction bases numbered 6, after V lost 3 bases and J lost 4 bases. The CDR3 is 14 residues long. From germline, CDR1 is SGDLS and CDR2 YYNGEE.

The rearrangement uses TRBV6-5 and TRBJ2-3; TRBD1 might be the D (5 bases). There are 15 residues in the CDR3. V was pared by 7 bases and J by 2 bases, with 16 bases between. In germline, CDR1 is MNHEY, CDR2 SVGAGI. CDR3 sequence reads: CASTLTGQNTDTQYF. CDR3 DNA sequence: TGTGCCAGCACTCTTACAGGCCAAAACACAGATACGCAGTATTTT.

This chain links TRBV7-2 with TRBJ2-1, with 11 bases identical to TRBD2. The CDR3 extends over 19 amino acids. Germline V gene data show CDR1 as SGHTA and CDR2 as FQGNSA. After removal of 5 bases from V and 10 bases from J, the junction contained 22 bases not matched to a gene. CDR3 loop: CASSLNGASGRPAPREQFF. The CDR3 DNA reads TGTGCCAGCAGCCTAAACGGGGCTAGCGGGAGGCCCGCCCCAAGGGAGCAGTTCTTC. The variable domain in full, with the rest retrieved from reference TRBV7-2 and TRBJ2-1, is GAGVSQSPSNKVTEKGKDVELRCDPISGHTALYWYRQSLGQGLEFLIYFQGNSAPDKSGLPSDRFSAERTGGSVSTLTIQRTQQEDSAVYLCASSLNGASGRPAPREQFFGPGTRLTVL.

This chain joins TRBV30 and TRBJ2-1; 10 bases line up with TRBD1. With V trimmed by 2 bases and J by 9 bases, 10 bases remained unmatched. Germline CDR1 and CDR2: GTSNPN and SVGIG (reference sequence). The CDR3 covers 15 residues. CDR3 in DNA: TGTGCCTGGAGTAAGAAGGTGACAGGGGGCTCTGAGCAGTTCTTC. Its translation: CAWSKKVTGGSEQFF.

The chain combines TRBV28 with TRBJ2-1; D might be TRBD2 (6 bases). The CDR3 is 15 amino acids. Germline V CDR1 and CDR2: MDHEN, SYDVKM. Deletions cut 3 bases from V and 10 bases from J, with 19 bases between. CDR3 in amino acids: CASSFAETSPREQFF. CDR3 DNA sequence: TGTGCCAGCAGTTTCGCCGAAACTAGCCCTCGCGAGCAGTTCTTC.

The rearrangement joins TRBV6-5 to TRBJ1-3; 8 nucleotides agree with TRBD1. The CDR3 is made up of 15 amino acids. The J segment lost 0 bases and the V segment lost 6 bases, leaving 4 bases of the junction unmatched. Germline V gene sequence: CDR1 MNHEY, CDR2 SVGAGI. The CDR3 DNA is TGTGCCAGCAGAGGACAGGGTTACTCTGGAAACACCATATATTTT. It yields the protein CASRGQGYSGNTIYF.

V and J are TRBV19 and TRBJ1-2; a weak D match, TRBD1 (5 bases). The germline V and J ends were trimmed by 5 bases and 4 bases, with 29 bases remaining between them. Germline values: CDR1 LNHDA, CDR2 SQIVND (reference sequence). The length of the CDR3 is 19 residues. This CDR3 is CASSPLQRGQPTLFYGYTF. CDR3 nucleotides: TGTGCCAGTAGTCCCCTACAGCGGGGCCAACCTACACTTTTCTATGGCTACACCTTC.

This rearrangement joins TRBV11-3 to TRBJ2-1; 8 nucleotides align to TRBD1. This CDR3 spans 16 amino acids. Germline CDR1 is SGHNT and CDR2 is YENEEA. With 5 bases clipped from V and 1 base from J, the junction kept 7 bases outside the gene matches. CDR3 in DNA: TGTGCCAGCAGCCGTCGACAGGGGTCTTCCTACAATGAGCAGTTCTTC. This translates into CASSRRQGSSYNEQFF.

CDR3 coding DNA: TGTGCCACCAGTGATCCAGACTCTTCTAGCACAGATACGCAGTATTTT. This gives the protein CATSDPDSSSTDTQYF. V and J are TRBV24-1 and TRBJ2-3; D uncertain. Germline loops: CDR1 KGHDR, CDR2 SFDVKD. The CDR3 covers 16 residues. V lost 3 bases and J lost 0, with 12 bases in between.

The chain joins TRBV7-2 to TRBJ2-7, with TRBD1 identical over 8 bases. Germline V gene sequence: CDR1 SGHTA, CDR2 FQGNSA. V lost 5 bases and J lost 4; bases outside the gene matches: 4. The CDR3 contains 13 residues. CDR3 DNA: TGTGCCAGCAGCCTAGACAGGGGATACGAGCAGTACTTC. Encoded protein: CASSLDRGYEQYF.

This chain joins TRBV19 and TRBJ2-3, with TRBD1 identical over 7 bases. Germline CDR1 is LNHDA and CDR2 is SQIVND (reference sequence). The ends lost 4 bases at V and 3 bases at J; junction bases unmatched: 10. CDR3 length: 16 amino acids. This CDR3 is CASSTQAGGITDTQYF. Here the CDR3 DNA reads TGTGCCAGTAGTACCCAGGCAGGGGGTATAACAGATACGCAGTATTTT.

This clone has only one observation. This sequence joins TRBV18 and TRBJ2-3, with 7 bases that match TRBD1. The germline V gene encodes CDR1 KGHSH and CDR2 LQKENI. CDR3 size: 13 residues. J lost 6 bases, V lost 6 bases, and 6 bases had no gene match. The CDR3 here is CASSPTGEDTQYF. In nucleotides, the CDR3 is TGTGCCAGCTCCCCCACAGGGGAGGATACGCAGTATTTT.

This chain joins TRBV5-8 and TRBJ1-1; TRBD1 might be the D (5 bases). Germline loops: CDR1 SGHTS, CDR2 YDEGEE. V was clipped by 5 bases and J by 5 bases, with 10 bases between them. The CDR3 runs 12 residues. The CDR3 loop is CASSRQLTEAFF. The CDR3 DNA reads TGTGCCAGCAGTCGACAGCTAACTGAAGCTTTCTTT.

The rearrangement links TRBV19 to TRBJ1-2, with a possible D match to TRBD1 (5 bases). V was cut by 5 bases and J by 2 bases, with 12 bases left in between. The CDR3 spans 14 residues. Germline CDR1 is LNHDA and CDR2 is SQIVND (reference sequence). CDR3 residues: CASSPRTGNYGYTF. The CDR3 DNA sequence: TGTGCCAGTAGTCCCCGAACAGGAAACTATGGCTACACCTTC.

The chain couples TRBV27 to TRBJ2-2; tentatively, D is TRBD2 (5 bases). In germline, CDR1 is MNHEY, CDR2 SMNVEV (reference sequence). The CDR3 spans 14 residues. Trimming stripped 3 bases from V and 6 bases from J, with 11 bases between. CDR3 protein: CASSLRVRAGELFF. In DNA, the CDR3 is TGTGCCAGCAGTTTGAGGGTACGCGCCGGGGAGCTGTTTTTT.

This clone was seen a few times. V usage is TRBV18 and J usage is TRBJ2-7; D unresolved. The length of the CDR3 is 16 residues. Deletions cut 1 base from V and 1 base from J, with 14 bases between. In germline, CDR1 is KGHSH, CDR2 LQKENI. For the CDR3, the DNA is TGTGCCAGCTCACCACTTACGACGGGTCCGTCCTACGAGCAGTACTTC. This translates into CASSPLTTGPSYEQYF. Using reference TRBV18 and TRBJ2-7 for the parts outside the CDR3, the full variable domain is NAGVMQNPRHLVRRRGQEARLRCSPMKGHSHVYWYRQLPEEGLKFMVYLQKENIIDESGMPKERFSAEFPKEGPSILRIQQVVRGDSAAYFCASSPLTTGPSYEQYFGPGTRLTVT.

In nucleotides, the CDR3 is TGTGCCAGCAGTGAGGGACAACATGGCTACACCTTC. It yields the protein CASSEGQHGYTF. The V gene is TRBV2, the J gene TRBJ1-2, with a tentative D call TRBD1 (6 bases). This CDR3 spans 12 amino acids. Germline CDR1 and CDR2: SNHLY and FYNNEI. Trimming took off 3 bases at V and 6 bases at J, with 8 bases between the two ends.

The rearrangement links TRBV25-1 to TRBJ2-3, with a weak D call TRBD2 (5 bases). Trimming removed 4 bases from V and 6 bases from J, with 17 bases in between. Germline CDR1 reads MGHDK; CDR2 reads SYGVNS. CDR3 length: 15 residues. The CDR3 loop reads CASSGGQALSDTQYF. The CDR3 DNA reads TGTGCCAGCAGTGGCGGGCAGGCGTTAAGCGATACGCAGTATTTT.

The chain is built from TRBV3-1 (or the pseudogene TRBV3-2) and TRBJ2-7, with TRBD2 identical over 10 bases. J gave up 4 bases and V 4 bases, and 7 bases lay outside the gene matches. This CDR3 is built from 15 residues. CDR1 is LGHDT, CDR2 YNNKEL, per germline (reference sequence). The CDR3 loop is CASSPVAGGLYEQYF. The CDR3 DNA reads as TGTGCCAGCAGCCCGGTAGCGGGGGGCCTGTACGAGCAGTACTTC.

The chain links TRBV24-1 to TRBJ1-2; D might be TRBD1 (5 bases). The CDR3 totals 13 residues. Germline loops: CDR1 KGHDR, CDR2 SFDVKD. V lost 5 bases and J lost 2, with 8 bases in between. CDR3 protein: CATSAGLNYGYTF. The CDR3 DNA sequence: TGTGCCACCAGTGCAGGGCTCAACTATGGCTACACCTTC.

The chain carries TRBV5-1 and TRBJ1-2, with D tentatively TRBD1 (6 bases). The CDR3 consists of 15 residues. Germline V gene data show CDR1 as SGHRS and CDR2 as YFSETQ. V was clipped by 0 bases and J by 3 bases, with 12 bases between them. This chain's CDR3 is CASSLDTQGYYGYTF. The CDR3, as DNA: TGCGCCAGCAGCTTGGACACACAGGGTTACTATGGCTACACCTTC.

The chain recombines TRBV7-2 with TRBJ2-1; TRBD2 matches 16 bases. J lost 7 bases, V lost 5 bases, and 5 bases had no gene match. The germline V gene encodes CDR1 SGHTA and CDR2 FQGNSA. The CDR3 is made up of 16 amino acids. CDR3 nucleotide sequence: TGTGCCAGCAGCCCCGGGACTAGCGGGGGGGAGAATGAGCAGTTCTTC. It codes for CASSPGTSGGENEQFF.

This chain connects TRBV5-6 to TRBJ1-3; possibly TRBD1 for D (6 bases). Germline V lookup: CDR1 SGHDT, CDR2 YYEEEE. The V end was cut by 4 bases, the J end by 3 bases, with 11 bases between. The CDR3 extends over 14 amino acids. The chain's CDR3 is CASSRRTVGNTIYF. In DNA form, the CDR3 reads TGTGCCAGCAGCAGACGGACAGTTGGAAACACCATATATTTT.

This chain uses TRBV6-4 with TRBJ2-1, with D possibly TRBD2 on 6 matching bases. The CDR3 has 20 amino acids. V shed 3 bases and J shed 5 bases, with 29 bases lying between them. Germline assignment: CDR1 MRHNA and CDR2 SNTAGT. CDR3 DNA: TGTGCCAGCAGTGAGGGTCAATTGGAGGGGCCCGCCATTCATCACAATGAGCAGTTCTTC. Translated, it gives CASSEGQLEGPAIHHNEQFF.

CDR3 sequence: CATSDWISRQNTGELFF. The CDR3, as DNA: TGTGCCACTTCGGACTGGATTTCCCGACAGAACACCGGGGAGCTGTTTTTT. The V gene is TRBV15, the J gene TRBJ2-2; maybe TRBD2 (5 bases). Germline assignment: CDR1 LNHNV and CDR2 YYDKDF (reference sequence). The CDR3 totals 17 residues. Trimming took off 9 bases at V and 1 base at J, with 21 bases between the two ends.